Following are 27 T cell receptor beta chains from one sample sequenced in a study of long-term antiretroviral therapy in people with HIV. Running of the v3.0 immunoSEQ assay took place at survey level. Profiled with immunoSEQ multiplex PCR; TCRdb holds only in-frame clones, not every one. This table has tens of thousands of clones, about 80% appearing once. Sample: unsorted PBMCs, taken 1.1 years before starting antiretroviral therapy. The receptors come from a middle-aged woman with HIV.

This chain uses TRBV7-2 with TRBJ1-6, with D hard to call. V was cut by 4 bases and J by 2 bases, with 15 bases left in between. The CDR3 covers 17 residues. Per the germline V gene, CDR1 is SGHTA and CDR2 is FQGNSA. As DNA, the CDR3 is TGTGCCAGCAGCTCCACCTTACCAAGGACCTATAATTCACCCCTCCACTTT. Protein: CASSSTLPRTYNSPLHF. Based on the CDR3 plus reference TRBV7-2 and TRBJ1-6, the full variable domain is GAGVSQSPSNKVTEKGKDVELRCDPISGHTALYWYRQSLGQGLEFLIYFQGNSAPDKSGLPSDRFSAERTGGSVSTLTIQRTQQEDSAVYLCASSSTLPRTYNSPLHFGNGTRLTVT.

V and J are TRBV7-2 and TRBJ1-5; TRBD1 matches 7 bases. The V gene end was trimmed by 5 bases and the J gene end by 0 bases; junction bases not matched to a gene: 7. The CDR3 has 16 amino acids. CDR1 and CDR2 from the germline V gene are SGHTA and FQGNSA. The CDR3 spells CASSTGTDYSNQPQHF. The CDR3 DNA reads TGTGCCAGCAGCACAGGGACAGATTATAGCAATCAGCCCCAGCATTTT.

V usage is TRBV19 and J usage is TRBJ2-7; D may be TRBD1 (5 bases). The CDR3 spans 19 residues. Trimming took 4 bases from V and 2 from J, leaving 27 bases between them. Germline-derived CDR1 and CDR2 are LNHDA and SQIVND (reference sequence). The CDR3 DNA is TGTGCCAGTAGTAACCCCCGGGCGGCAGGGTGGAATTCACCCTACGAGCAGTACTTC. This sequence encodes CASSNPRAAGWNSPYEQYF.

Worth noting for this clone: The junction does not match germline at one end; this may be a read error. The rearrangement joins TRBV19 to TRBJ2-5, with 7 bases matching TRBD2. The CDR3 is made up of 16 amino acids. Germline CDR1 LNHDA, CDR2 SQIVND (reference sequence). The CDR3 here is CASSIVPGGPQVTQYF. In DNA, the CDR3 is TGTGCCAGTAGTATAGTCCCGGGAGGACCCCAAGTGACCCAGTACTTC. Full variable domain (rest looked up from reference TRBV19 and TRBJ2-5): DGGITQSPKYLFRKEGQNVTLSCEQNLNHDAMYWYRQDPGQGLRLIYYSQIVNDFQKGDIAEGYSVSREKKESFPLTVTSAQKNPTAFYLCASSIVPGGPQVTQYFGPGTRLLVL.

This chain links TRBV7-9 with TRBJ2-7; D possibly corresponds to TRBD1 (5 bases). CDR1 SEHNR and CDR2 FQNEAQ come from the germline V gene (reference sequence). The CDR3 consists of 13 residues. V dropped 5 bases and J dropped 5 bases, with 13 bases sitting between them. The CDR3 DNA reads as TGTGCCAGCAGCCCTCGGACAAGCCACGAGCAGTACTTC. Protein: CASSPRTSHEQYF.

The chain joins TRBV28 to TRBJ1-2; 7 nucleotides agree with TRBD1. V gave up 5 bases and J gave up 5 bases; unmatched junction bases: 11. Germline CDR1 is MDHEN and CDR2 is SYDVKM. CDR3 length equals 15 residues. CDR3 nucleotides: TGTGCCAGCAGTCCACCGGCGACAGGGTATTATGGCTACACCTTC. It specifies CASSPPATGYYGYTF.

CDR3 sequence: CSVGATNAFF. CDR3 nucleotide sequence: TGCAGCGTTGGGGCGACTAACGCTTTCTTT. The chain joins TRBV29-1 to TRBJ1-1; D not resolved. Germline CDR1 reads SQVTM; CDR2 reads ANQGSEA. CDR3 length: 10 residues. Deletions cut 4 bases from V and 11 bases from J, with 11 bases between.

The rearrangement uses TRBV2 and TRBJ2-3; unclear D gene. This CDR3 has 11 residues. Germline CDR1 SNHLY, CDR2 FYNNEI. V lost 8 bases and J lost 5, with 8 bases in between. CDR3 loop: CASGEEDTQYF. The CDR3 DNA reads TGTGCCAGCGGGGAAGAAGATACGCAGTATTTT.

The V gene is TRBV7-6, the J gene TRBJ2-5, with a possible D match to TRBD2 (5 bases). The CDR3 extends over 14 amino acids. CDR1 SGHVS and CDR2 FNYEAQ come from the germline V gene. Trimming took off 9 bases at V and 5 bases at J, with 19 bases between the two ends. The CDR3 here is CASRTRPGRETQYF. The CDR3 DNA sequence: TGTGCCAGTAGGACTCGACCCGGAAGGGAGACCCAGTACTTC.

This clone was found once. The CDR3 spells CASSQVSSSGTYEQYF. CDR3 in DNA: TGTGCCAGCAGCCAAGTAAGCTCTAGCGGAACCTACGAGCAGTACTTC. The chain links TRBV4-2 to TRBJ2-7; 7 bases are shared with TRBD2. The germline CDR1 and CDR2 sequences are LGHNA and YNFKEQ. This CDR3 has 16 residues. Trimming took 1 base from V and 2 from J; bases not matched to a gene: 8.

V is TRBV27 and J is TRBJ2-7, with D unclear. V lost 3 bases and J lost 4, with 13 bases in between. This CDR3 spans 14 amino acids. Germline assignment: CDR1 MNHEY and CDR2 SMNVEV (reference sequence). The CDR3 bases are TGTGCCAGCAGTTTGTGGAGTTTCGGGTACGAGCAGTACTTC. It translates to CASSLWSFGYEQYF.

There are a few counts of this clone. Here the CDR3 DNA reads TGTGCCAGTAGTATTTCGCTAGCGGGGGGCCACGAGCAGTACTTC. Translating it yields CASSISLAGGHEQYF. The V call is TRBV19, the J call TRBJ2-7, with TRBD2 matching 11 bases. CDR1 is LNHDA and CDR2 is SQIVND in the germline V gene (reference sequence). V lost 3 bases to trimming and J lost 5 bases; unmatched junction nucleotides: 6. This CDR3 region has 15 residues.

The rearrangement uses TRBV4-3 and TRBJ1-4; TRBD1 agrees at 8 bases. Germline V gene sequence: CDR1 LGHNA, CDR2 YSLEER. J lost 5 bases, V lost 1 base, and 0 bases had no gene match. The CDR3 spans 14 residues. CDR3 amino acids: CASSQGQGNEKLFF. CDR3 DNA: TGCGCCAGCAGCCAAGGACAGGGGAATGAAAAACTGTTTTTT.

This chain joins TRBV29-1 and TRBJ2-7; 9 nucleotides line up with TRBD2. Per the germline V gene, CDR1 is SQVTM and CDR2 is ANQGSEA. This CDR3 region has 11 residues. Losses at the gene ends were 6 bases for V and 8 bases for J; bases not matched to a gene: 5. The CDR3 spells CSVPAGGKQYF. The CDR3 nucleotides read TGCAGCGTCCCAGCGGGGGGCAAGCAGTACTTC.

The chain recombines TRBV7-9 with TRBJ2-5; no definite D call. V lost 3 bases, J lost 7 bases, and 6 bases lay in between. The CDR3 sequence is 11 residues long. CDR1 and CDR2 from the germline V gene are SEHNR and FQNEAQ (reference sequence). CDR3 amino acids: CASSLIRTQYF. The CDR3 DNA reads as TGTGCCAGCAGCTTGATTAGGACCCAGTACTTC.

The J gene is TRBJ1-1, the V gene TRBV30; D perhaps matches TRBD1 (6 bases). The germline gives CDR1 GTSNPN, CDR2 SVGIG (reference sequence). CDR3 length: 14 amino acids. The V end was cut by 0 bases, the J end by 5 bases, with 13 bases between. CDR3 in DNA: TGTGCCTGGAGTGTACATCAGGGGTGGACTGAAGCTTTCTTT. Protein sequence: CAWSVHQGWTEAFF. Supplemented by reference TRBV30 and TRBJ1-1, the full variable domain reads SQTIHQWPATLVQPVGSPLSLECTVEGTSNPNLYWYRQAAGRGLQLLFYSVGIGQISSEVPQNLSASRPQDRQFILSSKKLLLSDSGFYLCAWSVHQGWTEAFFGQGTRLTVV.

This sequence joins TRBV5-4 and TRBJ2-5; D uncertain. Per the germline V gene, CDR1 is SGHNT and CDR2 is YYREEE (reference sequence). V was pared by 4 bases and J by 7 bases, with 20 bases between. This CDR3 is built from 15 residues. This CDR3 is CASSPVGEGMGTQYF. CDR3 sequence (DNA): TGTGCCAGCAGCCCGGTTGGGGAAGGGATGGGGACCCAGTACTTC.

The chain links TRBV7-9 to TRBJ1-3; D call uncertain. V was shortened by 2 bases and J by 0 bases, with 11 bases between the two germline ends. CDR1 and CDR2 (germline): SEHNR, FQNEAQ (reference sequence). This CDR3 comprises 16 residues. CDR3 region: CASSLSSRSSGNTIYF. As DNA, the CDR3 is TGTGCCAGCAGCTTAAGTTCGCGTAGCTCTGGAAACACCATATATTTT. The variable domain in full, completed from reference TRBV7-9 and TRBJ1-3, reads DTGVSQNPRHKITKRGQNVTFRCDPISEHNRLYWYRQTLGQGPEFLTYFQNEAQLEKSRLLSDRFSAERPKGSFSTLEIQRTEQGDSAMYLCASSLSSRSSGNTIYFGEGSWLTVV.

This clone was observed once. The chain combines TRBV7-9 with TRBJ2-5; TRBD2 aligns across 9 bases. Trimming at V came to 2 bases and at J to 5 bases, leaving 12 bases not matched to a gene. The CDR3 has 17 residues. Germline CDR1 SEHNR, CDR2 FQNEAQ (reference sequence). Here the CDR3 reads CASSLPPSGGHAETQYF. The CDR3 nucleotides read TGTGCCAGCAGCTTACCCCCCAGCGGGGGGCACGCGGAGACCCAGTACTTC. Variable domain in full (rest from reference TRBV7-9 and TRBJ2-5): DTGVSQNPRHKITKRGQNVTFRCDPISEHNRLYWYRQTLGQGPEFLTYFQNEAQLEKSRLLSDRFSAERPKGSFSTLEIQRTEQGDSAMYLCASSLPPSGGHAETQYFGPGTRLLVL.

The genes are TRBV7-2 and TRBJ2-6, with D maybe TRBD2 (5 bases). The CDR3 totals 15 residues. CDR1 is SGHTA, CDR2 FQGNSA, per germline. The V gene lost 4 bases and the J gene lost 0 bases, with 7 bases spanning the gap. The CDR3 region is CASSSRDSGANVLTF. DNA of the CDR3: TGTGCCAGCAGCTCGAGGGACTCTGGGGCCAACGTCCTGACTTTC.

The chain recombines TRBV7-6 with TRBJ2-1; perhaps TRBD2 as D (5 bases). The V gene's germline CDR1 is SGHVS and CDR2 FNYEAQ. The CDR3 sequence is 16 residues long. The V and J ends lost 3 bases and 2 bases respectively, with 14 bases between them. The CDR3 spells CASSLTMVSTYNEQFF. The CDR3 DNA follows: TGTGCCAGCAGCTTGACTATGGTCTCGACCTACAATGAGCAGTTCTTC. Variable domain in full (rest from reference TRBV7-6 and TRBJ2-1): GAGVSQSPRYKVTKRGQDVALRCDPISGHVSLYWYRQALGQGPEFLTYFNYEAQQDKSGLPNDRFSAERPEGSISTLTIQRTEQRDSAMYRCASSLTMVSTYNEQFFGPGTRLTVL.

The chain joins TRBV5-6 to TRBJ1-5, with 9 bases identical to TRBD1. The germline V gene has CDR1 SGHDT and CDR2 YYEEEE. Unmatched junction bases numbered 6, after V lost 2 bases and J lost 6 bases. The CDR3 has 15 residues. CDR3 sequence (DNA): TGTGCCAGCAGCTTAGGACAGGGGTCAGGTCAGCCCCAGCATTTT. Encoded protein: CASSLGQGSGQPQHF.

The sample holds one count of this clone. CDR3 in amino acids: CASSYSSDYGYTF. The DNA of the CDR3 is TGTGCCAGCAGTTACTCGAGTGACTATGGCTACACCTTC. J is TRBJ1-2 and V is TRBV6-5; D unclear. Trimming removed 0 bases at V and 3 bases at J, with 5 bases between. Germline assignment: CDR1 MNHEY and CDR2 SVGAGI. CDR3 length: 13 residues.

The rearrangement joins TRBV15 to TRBJ2-5, with no clear D. The germline V and J ends were trimmed by 11 bases and 5 bases, with 18 bases remaining between them. The CDR3 runs 13 residues. CDR1 LNHNV and CDR2 YYDKDF come from the germline V gene (reference sequence). The CDR3 spells CAASRSPEETQYF. Here the CDR3 DNA reads TGTGCCGCCTCTCGGAGTCCCGAGGAGACCCAGTACTTC.

V and J are TRBV5-4 and TRBJ1-1, with a weak D call TRBD1 (5 bases). V shed 4 bases and J shed 3 bases, with 16 bases lying between them. There are 15 residues in the CDR3. Germline V gene sequence: CDR1 SGHNT, CDR2 YYREEE (reference sequence). The CDR3 loop is CASSQIGGRDTEAFF. DNA for the CDR3: TGTGCCAGCAGCCAGATCGGGGGAAGGGACACTGAAGCTTTCTTT.

This rearrangement joins TRBV10-3 to TRBJ2-3; TRBD2 might be the D (5 bases). From germline, CDR1 is ENHRY and CDR2 SYGVKD. The CDR3 is made up of 16 amino acids. The ends were cut back, 0 bases at V and 2 bases at J, with 12 bases in the middle. The CDR3 loop is CAISESTGVITDTQYF. In nucleotides, the CDR3 is TGTGCCATCAGTGAGTCGACCGGGGTTATCACAGATACGCAGTATTTT.

The count of this clone is one. This chain's CDR3 is CASTLAADTQYF. The CDR3 bases are TGTGCCAGCACCTTAGCGGCAGATACGCAGTATTTT. J is TRBJ2-3 and V is TRBV2; D may be TRBD2 (6 bases). CDR3 size: 12 residues. V lost 7 bases and J 4 bases, leaving 9 bases between the germline ends. CDR1 SNHLY and CDR2 FYNNEI come from the germline V gene.